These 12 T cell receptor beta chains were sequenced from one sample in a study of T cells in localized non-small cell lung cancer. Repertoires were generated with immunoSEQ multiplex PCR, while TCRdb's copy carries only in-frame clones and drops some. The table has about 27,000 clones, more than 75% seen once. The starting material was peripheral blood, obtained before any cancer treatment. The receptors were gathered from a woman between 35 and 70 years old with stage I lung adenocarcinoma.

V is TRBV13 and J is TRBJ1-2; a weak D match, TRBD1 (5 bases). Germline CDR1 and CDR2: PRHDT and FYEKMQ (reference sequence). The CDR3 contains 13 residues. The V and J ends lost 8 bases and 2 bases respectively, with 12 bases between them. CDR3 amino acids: CASAVRDNYGYTF. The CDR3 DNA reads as TGTGCCAGCGCCGTCCGGGACAACTATGGCTACACCTTC.

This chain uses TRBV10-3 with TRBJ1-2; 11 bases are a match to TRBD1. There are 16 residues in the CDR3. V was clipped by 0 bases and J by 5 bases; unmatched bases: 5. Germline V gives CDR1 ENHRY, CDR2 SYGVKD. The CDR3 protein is CAISESGTGGQYGYTF. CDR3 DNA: TGTGCCATCAGTGAGTCTGGGACAGGGGGGCAATATGGCTACACCTTC.

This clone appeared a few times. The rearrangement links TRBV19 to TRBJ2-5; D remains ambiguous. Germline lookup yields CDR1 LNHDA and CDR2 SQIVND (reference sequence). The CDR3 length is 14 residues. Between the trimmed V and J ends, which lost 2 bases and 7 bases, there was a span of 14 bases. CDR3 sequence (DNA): TGTGCCAGTAGTATAAATCCCGCCGCCCGGACCCAGTACTTC. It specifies CASSINPAARTQYF.

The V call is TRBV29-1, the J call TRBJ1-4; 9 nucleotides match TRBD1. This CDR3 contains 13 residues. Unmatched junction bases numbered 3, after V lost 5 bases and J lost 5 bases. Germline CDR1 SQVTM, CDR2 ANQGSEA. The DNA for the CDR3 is TGCAGCGTTTTCGGGACAGGGAATGAAAAACTGTTTTTT. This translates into CSVFGTGNEKLFF.

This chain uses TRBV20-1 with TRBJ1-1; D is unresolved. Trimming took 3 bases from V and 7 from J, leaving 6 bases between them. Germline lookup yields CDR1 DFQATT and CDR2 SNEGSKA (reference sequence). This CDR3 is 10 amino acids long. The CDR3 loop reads CSASTSEAFF. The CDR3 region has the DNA TGCAGTGCTAGTACCAGTGAAGCTTTCTTT.

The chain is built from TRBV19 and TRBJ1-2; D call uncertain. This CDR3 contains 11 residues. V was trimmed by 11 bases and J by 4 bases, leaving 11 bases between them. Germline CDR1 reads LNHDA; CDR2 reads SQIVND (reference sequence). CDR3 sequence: CAASESYGYTF. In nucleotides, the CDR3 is TGTGCCGCATCAGAGTCCTATGGCTACACCTTC.

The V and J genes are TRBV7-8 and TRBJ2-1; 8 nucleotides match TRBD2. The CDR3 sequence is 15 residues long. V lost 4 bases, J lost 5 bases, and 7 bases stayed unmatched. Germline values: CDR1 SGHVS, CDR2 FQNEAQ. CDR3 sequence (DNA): TGTGCCAGCAGCTCGTCCGGGACTAGGAACAATGAGCAGTTCTTC. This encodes CASSSSGTRNNEQFF.

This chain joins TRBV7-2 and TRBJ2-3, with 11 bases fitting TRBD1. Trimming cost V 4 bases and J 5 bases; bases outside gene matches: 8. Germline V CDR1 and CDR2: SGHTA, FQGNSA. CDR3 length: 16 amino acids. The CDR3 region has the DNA TGTGCCAGCAGCTACGGGCAAGGGACAGGGGGAGATACGCAGTATTTT. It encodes CASSYGQGTGGDTQYF.

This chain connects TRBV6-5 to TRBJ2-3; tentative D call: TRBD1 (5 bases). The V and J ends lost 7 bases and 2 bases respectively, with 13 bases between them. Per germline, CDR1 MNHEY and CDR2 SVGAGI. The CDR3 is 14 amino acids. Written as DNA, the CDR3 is TGTGCCAGCACCCGAGACAGCTCCACAGATACGCAGTATTTT. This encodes CASTRDSSTDTQYF.

The CDR3 sequence is CASSYSGQGGETQYF. The CDR3 DNA reads as TGTGCCAGCAGTTACTCGGGACAGGGGGGAGAGACCCAGTACTTC. The chain has TRBV6-6 and TRBJ2-5; 11 bases match TRBD1. The germline gives CDR1 MNHNY, CDR2 SVGAGI (reference sequence). J was trimmed by 4 bases and V by 0 bases; bases with no gene match: 1. This CDR3 contains 15 residues.

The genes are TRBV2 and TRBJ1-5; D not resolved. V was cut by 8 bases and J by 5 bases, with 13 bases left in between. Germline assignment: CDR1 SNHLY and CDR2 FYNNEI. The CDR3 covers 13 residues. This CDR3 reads CASGYGLDQPQHF. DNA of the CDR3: TGTGCCAGCGGTTATGGGTTAGATCAGCCCCAGCATTTT.

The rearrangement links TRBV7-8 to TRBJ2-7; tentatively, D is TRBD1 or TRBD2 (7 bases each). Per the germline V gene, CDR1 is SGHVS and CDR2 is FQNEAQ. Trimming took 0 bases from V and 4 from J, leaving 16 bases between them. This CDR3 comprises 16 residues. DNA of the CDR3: TGTGCCAGCAGCTTAGCCAGGGGGGGCACAAGATACGAGCAGTACTTC. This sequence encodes CASSLARGGTRYEQYF.